This T cell receptor beta chain originates from a study of beta chain features in type 1 diabetes. As every portion of the isolated RNA was reverse transcribed, the sequencing read expressed TCRB transcripts. Here immunoSEQ multiplex PCR was the method, and the copy in TCRdb shows in-frame clones only, minus some. The sample consists of around 290,000 clones, 8% of them appearing once. Study observations and caveats: Researchers cautioned that cDNA sequencing could over-represent cells with high TCR expression.

This clone was detected many times. As yet, its antigen is unknown. Trimming cost V 3 bases and J 10 bases, with 11 bases left between them. There are 12 residues in the CDR3. Germline values: CDR1 SGHNT, CDR2 YYREEE (reference sequence). Purity exceeding 95% was reached by all sorted populations. Input material: central memory CD4+ T cells from blood. The V gene is TRBV5-4, the J gene TRBJ2-1; D is unresolved. This clonotype was sampled from a woman younger than 35 in good health. CDR3 amino acids: CASSSLYQEQFF. The DNA for the CDR3 is TGTGCCAGCAGCTCTCTTTACCAGGAGCAGTTCTTC.